A single sample gave rise to the 8 T cell receptor beta chains below, sequenced in a study of molecular identifiers for immune sequencing clone quantification. A single record per CDR3 protein comes from TCRdb applying MiXCR to the PCR reads. Among about 640,000 distinct CDR3 sequences listed, roughly 21% were seen once. The sequenced sample consisted of naive CD8+ T cells from blood, with Jurkat cell RNA spiked in. Subset described: FACS-sorted CD8+CD4-CCR7+CD45RA+ naive T cells. All receptors derive from a human donor in good health. Some libraries in this study had Jurkat cell RNA spiked in.

This clonotype was picked up a small number of times. The chain carries TRBV15 and TRBJ2-5, with a possible D match to TRBD2 (6 bases). The ends were cut back, 0 bases at V and 0 bases at J, with 8 bases in the middle. The germline gives CDR1 LNHNV, CDR2 YYDKDF (reference sequence). The CDR3 consists of 15 residues. This chain's CDR3 is CATSRDIADQETQYF. For the CDR3, the DNA is TGTGCCACCAGCAGAGATATAGCGGACCAAGAGACCCAGTACTTC.

This chain joins TRBV7-9 and TRBJ2-7; D is uncertain. Germline loops: CDR1 SEHNR, CDR2 FQNEAQ (reference sequence). The CDR3 spans 14 residues. Trimming cost V 5 bases and J 0 bases, with 11 bases left between them. The CDR3 bases are TGTGCCAGCAGCGTAGAACGGGTCTCCTACGAGCAGTACTTC. Translated: CASSVERVSYEQYF.

V gene TRBV4-1 combines with J gene TRBJ1-3, with 11 bases lining up with TRBD1. CDR1 and CDR2 from the germline V gene are MGHRA and YSYEKL. This CDR3 is 14 amino acids long. With V trimmed by 5 bases and J by 9 bases, 6 bases remained unmatched. Written as DNA, the CDR3 is TGCGCCAGCAGCTTGGGACAGGGGGTTAGCACCATATATTTT. It codes for CASSLGQGVSTIYF.

This clonotype was seen many times. The rearrangement uses TRBV7-9 and TRBJ2-7; D might be TRBD2 (6 bases). V lost 5 bases and J lost 7, with 21 bases in between. CDR1 and CDR2 from the germline V gene are SEHNR and FQNEAQ (reference sequence). This CDR3 contains 15 residues. The CDR3 is CASSLSYGSPGEQYF. The DNA of the CDR3 is TGTGCCAGCAGCCTATCGTACGGGAGTCCAGGGGAGCAGTACTTC.

This clonotype has more than one count but fewer than ten. The chain joins TRBV19 to TRBJ2-4; weak D call: TRBD1 (6 bases). Per the germline V gene, CDR1 is LNHDA and CDR2 is SQIVND (reference sequence). Trimming removed 5 bases at V and 6 bases at J, with 17 bases between. CDR3 length: 15 residues. In nucleotides, the CDR3 is TGTGCCAGTAGTCGGGAAACCAGGGGCTTAAACATTCAGTACTTC. Protein product: CASSRETRGLNIQYF.

V is TRBV7-9 and J is TRBJ2-7, with 8 positions matching TRBD1. In germline, CDR1 is SEHNR, CDR2 FQNEAQ (reference sequence). Trimming took 5 bases from V and 4 from J; bases not matched to a gene: 13. The CDR3 is 16 residues long. CDR3 loop: CASSEGGTGVGYEQYF. As DNA, the CDR3 is TGTGCCAGCAGCGAAGGGGGGACAGGTGTGGGTTACGAGCAGTACTTC.

The sample holds many counts of this clonotype. The chain carries TRBV19 and TRBJ2-6; tentatively, D is TRBD1 (5 bases). V was pared by 6 bases and J by 0 bases, with 6 bases between. The CDR3 loop spans 14 amino acids. CDR1 and CDR2 (germline): LNHDA, SQIVND (reference sequence). The CDR3 DNA follows: TGTGCCAGTAGAGGGGACTCTGGGGCCAACGTCCTGACTTTC. It specifies CASRGDSGANVLTF.

This clonotype was counted ten times or more. The chain is built from TRBV9 and TRBJ2-7, with 10 bases that match TRBD2. Germline V lookup: CDR1 SGDLS, CDR2 YYNGEE. CDR3 length: 15 residues. Trimming removed 0 bases from V and 3 bases from J; junction bases left unmatched: 3. The CDR3 nucleotides are TGTGCCAGCAGCGTAGGCCCTAGCGGGGGCTACGAGCAGTACTTC. As protein: CASSVGPSGGYEQYF.